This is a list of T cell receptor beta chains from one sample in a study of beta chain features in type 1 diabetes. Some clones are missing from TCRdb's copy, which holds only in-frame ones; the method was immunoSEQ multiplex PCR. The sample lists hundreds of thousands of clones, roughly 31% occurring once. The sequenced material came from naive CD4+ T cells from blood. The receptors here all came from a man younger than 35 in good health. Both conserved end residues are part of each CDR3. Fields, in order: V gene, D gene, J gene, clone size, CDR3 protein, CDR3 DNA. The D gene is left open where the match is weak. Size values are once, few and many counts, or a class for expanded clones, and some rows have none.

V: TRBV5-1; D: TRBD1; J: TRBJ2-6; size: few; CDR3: CASSFGTGSSGANVLTF; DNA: TGCGCCAGCAGCTTCGGGACAGGATCCTCTGGGGCCAACGTCCTGACTTTC
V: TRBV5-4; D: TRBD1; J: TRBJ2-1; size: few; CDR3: CASSVDRGPWNEQFF; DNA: TGTGCCAGCAGCGTGGACAGGGGGCCTTGGAATGAGCAGTTCTTC
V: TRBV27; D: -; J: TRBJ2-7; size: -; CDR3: CASRMGGGAEQYF; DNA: TGTGCCAGCCGCATGGGGGGCGGGGCCGAGCAGTACTTC
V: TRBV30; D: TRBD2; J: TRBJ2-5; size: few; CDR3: CAWSRTSTYQETQYF; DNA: TGTGCCTGGAGTCGGACTAGCACGTACCAAGAGACCCAGTACTTC
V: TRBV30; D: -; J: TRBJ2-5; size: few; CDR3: CAWSVLETQYF; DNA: TGTGCCTGGAGTGTTTTAGAGACCCAGTACTTC
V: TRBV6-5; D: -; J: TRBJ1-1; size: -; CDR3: CASSYSRAPGAFF; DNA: TGTGCCAGCAGTTACTCGAGGGCGCCTGGGGCTTTCTTT
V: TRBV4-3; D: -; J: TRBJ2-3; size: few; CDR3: CASSQESGSATSTDTQYF; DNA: TGCGCCAGCAGCCAAGAGTCGGGAAGCGCGACTAGCACAGATACGCAGTATTTT
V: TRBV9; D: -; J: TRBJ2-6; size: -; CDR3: CASSEDPRQGAGLSGANVLTF; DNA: TGTGCCAGCAGCGAGGACCCCCGCCAGGGCGCGGGTCTCTCTGGGGCCAACGTCCTGACTTTC
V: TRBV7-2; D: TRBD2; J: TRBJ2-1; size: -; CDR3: CASSNQGRLAGPYNEQFF; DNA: TGTGCCAGCAGCAACCAGGGGCGACTAGCGGGACCATACAATGAGCAGTTCTTC
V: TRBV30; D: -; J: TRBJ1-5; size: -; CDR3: CAWSLGQYSNQPQHF; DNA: TGTGCCTGGAGTTTGGGGCAGTATAGCAATCAGCCCCAGCATTTT
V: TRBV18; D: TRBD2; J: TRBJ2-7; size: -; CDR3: CASSPWTSGIGEQYF; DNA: TGTGCCAGCTCACCATGGACTAGCGGGATCGGCGAGCAGTACTTC
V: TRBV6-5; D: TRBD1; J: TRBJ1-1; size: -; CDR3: CASSYSGQGDTEAFF; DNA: TGTGCCAGCAGTTACTCCGGGCAGGGGGATACTGAAGCTTTCTTT
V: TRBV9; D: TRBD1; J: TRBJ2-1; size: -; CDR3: CASSVGGDPRGNEQFF; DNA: TGTGCCAGCAGCGTAGGAGGGGATCCCAGGGGGAATGAGCAGTTCTTC
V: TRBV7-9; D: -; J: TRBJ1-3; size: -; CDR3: CASSWDTLNTIYF; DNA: TGTGCCAGCAGCTGGGACACCCTTAACACCATATATTTT
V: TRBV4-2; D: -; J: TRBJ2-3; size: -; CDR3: CASSQGRDLLLDTQYF; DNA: TGTGCCAGCAGCCAAGGCCGGGACTTACTGTTGGATACGCAGTATTTT
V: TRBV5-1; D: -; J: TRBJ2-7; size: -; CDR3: CASSSLLGVSGAEQYF; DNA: TGCGCCAGCAGCTCACTCCTCGGGGTGTCGGGCGCCGAGCAGTACTTC
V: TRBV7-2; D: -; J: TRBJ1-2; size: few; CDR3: CASSPGLSFNYGYTF; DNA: TGTGCCAGCAGCCCCGGCCTTTCCTTTAACTATGGCTACACCTTC
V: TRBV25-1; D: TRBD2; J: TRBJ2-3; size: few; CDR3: CASSVAGAYTQYF; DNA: TGTGCCAGCAGTGTAGCGGGAGCGTATACGCAGTATTTT
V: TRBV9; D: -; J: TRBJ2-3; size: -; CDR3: CASSVGSGGTDTQYF; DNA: TGTGCCAGCAGCGTAGGCTCTGGCGGGACGGATACGCAGTATTTT
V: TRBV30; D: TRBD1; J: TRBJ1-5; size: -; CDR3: CAWSTGGANQPQHF; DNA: TGTGCCTGGAGTACAGGGGGCGCGAATCAGCCCCAGCATTTT
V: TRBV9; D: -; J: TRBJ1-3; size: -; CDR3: CASSAEPGNTIYF; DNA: TGTGCCAGCAGCGCAGAGCCTGGAAACACCATATATTTT
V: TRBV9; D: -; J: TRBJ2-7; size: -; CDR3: CASSVGGLGRYEQYF; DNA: TGTGCCAGCAGCGTAGGAGGGCTAGGGCGCTACGAGCAGTACTTC
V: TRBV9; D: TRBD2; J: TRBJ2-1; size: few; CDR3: CASSLSGDSYNEQFF; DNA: TGTGCCAGCAGCCTTAGCGGGGATTCCTACAATGAGCAGTTCTTC
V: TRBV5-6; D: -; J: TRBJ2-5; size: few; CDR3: CASSFGPRETQYF; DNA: TGTGCCAGCAGCTTCGGGCCGAGGGAGACCCAGTACTTC
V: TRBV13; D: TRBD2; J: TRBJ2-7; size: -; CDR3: CASSPYLAGGPYEQYF; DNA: TGTGCCAGCAGCCCCTATCTAGCGGGAGGGCCCTACGAGCAGTACTTC
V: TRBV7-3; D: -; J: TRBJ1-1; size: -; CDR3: CASSPSWADTEAFF; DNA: TGTGCCAGCAGCCCCTCTTGGGCGGACACTGAAGCTTTCTTT
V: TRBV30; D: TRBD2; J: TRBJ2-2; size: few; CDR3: CAWSLAGGRTGELFF; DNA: TGTGCCTGGTCTCTAGCGGGAGGAAGGACCGGGGAGCTGTTTTTT
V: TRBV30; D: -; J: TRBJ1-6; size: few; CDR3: CAWSPRTDGNSPLHF; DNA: TGTGCCTGGAGTCCACGGACAGACGGAAATTCACCCCTCCACTTT
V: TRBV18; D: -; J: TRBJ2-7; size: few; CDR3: CASSPERDTSWQYF; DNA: TGTGCCAGCTCACCAGAGCGAGACACCTCCTGGCAGTACTTC
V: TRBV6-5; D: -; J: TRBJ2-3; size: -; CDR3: CASSYSPSTDTQYF; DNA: TGTGCCAGCAGTTACTCGCCTAGCACAGATACGCAGTATTTT
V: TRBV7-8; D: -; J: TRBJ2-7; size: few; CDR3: CASSLAAGQSEQYF; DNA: TGTGCCAGCAGCTTAGCGGCAGGACAGAGCGAGCAGTACTTC
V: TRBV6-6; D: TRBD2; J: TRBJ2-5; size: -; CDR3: CASSPGLAGAETQYF; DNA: TGTGCCAGCAGCCCAGGACTAGCGGGAGCGGAGACCCAGTACTTC
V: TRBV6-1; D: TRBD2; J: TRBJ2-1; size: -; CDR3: CASSELAGDVYEQFF; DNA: TGTGCCAGCAGTGAGCTAGCGGGAGACGTATATGAGCAGTTCTTC
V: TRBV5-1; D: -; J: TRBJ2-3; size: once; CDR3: CASSFDSPPSTDTQYF; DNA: TGCGCCAGCAGCTTCGACAGTCCACCTAGCACAGATACGCAGTATTTT
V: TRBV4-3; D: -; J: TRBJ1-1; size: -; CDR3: CASSQDAAGLTEAFF; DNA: TGCGCCAGCAGCCAAGATGCGGCAGGGCTCACTGAAGCTTTCTTT
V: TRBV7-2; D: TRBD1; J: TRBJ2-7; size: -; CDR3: CASSPRQGDPYEQYF; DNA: TGTGCCAGCAGCCCCCGACAGGGGGACCCCTACGAGCAGTACTTC
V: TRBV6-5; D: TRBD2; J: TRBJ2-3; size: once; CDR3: CASSQLAGDTDTQYF; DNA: TGTGCCAGCAGCCAACTAGCGGGAGACACAGATACGCAGTATTTT
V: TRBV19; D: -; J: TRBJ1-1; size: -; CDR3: CASSISGTNTEAFF; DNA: TGTGCCAGTAGTATAAGCGGGACGAACACTGAAGCTTTCTTT
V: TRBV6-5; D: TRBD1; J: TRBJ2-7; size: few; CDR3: CASSSDRGLYEQYF; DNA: TGTGCCAGCAGTTCGGACAGGGGGCTGTACGAGCAGTACTTC
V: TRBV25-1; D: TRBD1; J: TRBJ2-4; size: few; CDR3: CASSGAGGLNIQYF; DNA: TGTGCCAGCAGCGGGGCAGGGGGCTTGAACATTCAGTACTTC
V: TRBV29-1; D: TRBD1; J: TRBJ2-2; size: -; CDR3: CSVRQGLNTGELFF; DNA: TGCAGCGTACGACAGGGGCTTAACACCGGGGAGCTGTTTTTT
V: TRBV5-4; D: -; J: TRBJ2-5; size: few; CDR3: CASSLVGNQETQYF; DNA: TGTGCCAGCAGCTTGGTTGGGAACCAAGAGACCCAGTACTTC
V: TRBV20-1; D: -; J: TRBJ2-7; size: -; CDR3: CSALTTGTAYF; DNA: TGCAGTGCCCTCACGACTGGGACTGCTTACTTC
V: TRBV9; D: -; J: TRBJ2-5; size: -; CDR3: CASSSSGGAETQYF; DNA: TGTGCCAGCAGCTCCAGTGGAGGTGCAGAGACCCAGTACTTC
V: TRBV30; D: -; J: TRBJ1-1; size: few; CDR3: CAWSARTEAFF; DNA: TGTGCCTGGAGCGCTAGAACTGAAGCTTTCTTT
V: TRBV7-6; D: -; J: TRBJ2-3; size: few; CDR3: CASSFQRADTQYF; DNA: TGTGCCAGCAGCTTTCAGAGGGCAGATACGCAGTATTTT
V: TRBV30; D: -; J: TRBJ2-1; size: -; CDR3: CAWAGSYNEQFF; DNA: TGTGCCTGGGCAGGGTCTTACAATGAGCAGTTCTTC
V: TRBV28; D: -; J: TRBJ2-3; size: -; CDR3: CASSWGGSTDTQYF; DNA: TGTGCCAGCAGTTGGGGCGGGAGCACAGATACGCAGTATTTT
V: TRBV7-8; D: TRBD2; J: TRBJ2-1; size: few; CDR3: CASSSTSGNWLVHNEQFF; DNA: TGTGCCAGCAGCTCGACTAGCGGGAACTGGTTGGTACACAATGAGCAGTTCTTC
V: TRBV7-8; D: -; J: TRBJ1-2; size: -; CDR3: CASSLGAAYGYTF; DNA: TGTGCCAGCAGCTTAGGGGCGGCCTATGGCTACACCTTC
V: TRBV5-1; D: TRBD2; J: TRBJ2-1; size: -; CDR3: CASRLAGGYNEQFF; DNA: TGCGCCAGCCGACTAGCGGGAGGGTACAATGAGCAGTTCTTC
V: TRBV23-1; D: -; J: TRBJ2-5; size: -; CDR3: CASSQLGGTQYF; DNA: TGCGCCAGCAGTCAACTAGGGGGGACCCAGTACTTC
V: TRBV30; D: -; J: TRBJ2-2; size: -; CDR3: CAWTRLANTGELFF; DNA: TGTGCCTGGACCAGACTAGCGAACACCGGGGAGCTGTTTTTT
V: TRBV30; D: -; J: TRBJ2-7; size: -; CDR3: CAWSRSRGYSYEQYF; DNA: TGTGCCTGGAGTCGATCCCGCGGGTACTCCTACGAGCAGTACTTC
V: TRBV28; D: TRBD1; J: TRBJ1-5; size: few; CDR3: CASSLQLGQGLSNQPQHF; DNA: TGTGCCAGCAGTTTACAGCTCGGACAGGGGTTGAGCAATCAGCCCCAGCATTTT
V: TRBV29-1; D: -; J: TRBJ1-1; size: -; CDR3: CSVDTNTEAFF; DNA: TGCAGCGTTGACACGAACACTGAAGCTTTCTTT
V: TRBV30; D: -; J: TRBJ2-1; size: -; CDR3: CAWSPRGGFEQFF; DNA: TGTGCCTGGAGTCCAAGGGGGGGGTTTGAGCAGTTCTTC
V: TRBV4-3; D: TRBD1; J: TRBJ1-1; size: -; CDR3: CASSQGRDRGLNTEAFF; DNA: TGCGCCAGCAGCCAAGGCCGGGACAGGGGATTGAACACTGAAGCTTTCTTT